Shown below are 11 T cell receptor beta chains from a single sample sequenced in a study of cytomegalovirus exposure and HLA in healthy donors. Amplification used 60 Vbeta primers and 13 Jbeta primers. Some clones are missing from TCRdb's copy, which holds only in-frame ones; the method was immunoSEQ multiplex PCR. This sample has 150,000 to 200,000 clones, with 80% found just once. The sample comprised PBMCs. The receptors here all came from a woman aged 40 to 50 in good health and CMV-seronegative.

The chain is built from TRBV5-1 and TRBJ2-7; 7 bases match TRBD1. This CDR3 has 16 residues. V was clipped by 4 bases and J by 4 bases; unmatched bases: 14. CDR1 is SGHRS, CDR2 YFSETQ, per germline. CDR3 region: CASSTKTTGKFYEQYF. CDR3 DNA sequence: TGCGCCAGCAGCACGAAGACGACAGGGAAGTTTTACGAGCAGTACTTC.

The gene calls are TRBV7-2 and TRBJ2-7; D unclear. Trimming cost V 2 bases and J 2 bases, with 13 bases left between them. Germline lookup yields CDR1 SGHTA and CDR2 FQGNSA. The CDR3 runs to 15 residues. The CDR3 DNA sequence: TGTGCCAGCAGCTTACAACAGATAGGCCCCTACGAGCAGTACTTC. This codes for CASSLQQIGPYEQYF.

V is TRBV11-2 and J is TRBJ2-5; maybe TRBD1 (6 bases). The last part of the DNA fits TRBJ2-7 better; the J call may be wrong. From germline, CDR1 is SGHAT and CDR2 FQNNGV. The CDR3 is made up of 15 amino acids. The CDR3 coding sequence is TGTGCCAGCAGCTTAGGGTTGAGTGGGGGCCGCGAGCAGTACTTC. Protein product: CASSLGLSGGREQYF.

The V call is TRBV7-2, the J call TRBJ2-5, with D maybe TRBD1 (5 bases). The CDR3 has 13 residues. Germline CDR1 SGHTA, CDR2 FQGNSA. V dropped 2 bases and J dropped 3 bases, with 7 bases sitting between them. CDR3: CASSLTDKETQYF. CDR3 coding DNA: TGTGCCAGCAGCTTAACGGACAAAGAGACCCAGTACTTC.

To note about this clone: Distinct nucleotide sequences in the sample also encode this CDR3. The chain uses TRBV7-8 and TRBJ2-1; 14 bases agree with TRBD2. This CDR3 is 14 amino acids long. CDR1 SGHVS and CDR2 FQNEAQ come from the germline V gene. The CDR3 here is CATTGTSGSNEQFF. The CDR3 DNA sequence: TGTGCTACGACCGGGACTAGCGGGAGCAATGAGCAGTTCTTC.

The chain has TRBV4-2 and TRBJ2-7, with no clear D. Germline CDR1 is LGHNA and CDR2 is YNFKEQ. The CDR3 covers 15 residues. V lost 0 bases, J lost 3 bases, and 12 bases lay in between. CDR3 nucleotides: TGTGCCAGCAGCCAAGAAAGGCTAGAAGGCTACGAGCAGTACTTC. It translates to CASSQERLEGYEQYF.

The chain recombines TRBV19 with TRBJ1-5; no reliable D call. This CDR3 has 13 amino acids. V was clipped by 5 bases and J by 4 bases, with 9 bases between them. CDR1 is LNHDA and CDR2 is SQIVND in the germline V gene (reference sequence). CDR3 coding DNA: TGTGCCAGTAGTTTGGCAGATAATCAGCCCCAGCATTTT. This sequence encodes CASSLADNQPQHF.

J is TRBJ1-2 and V is TRBV29-1, with TRBD1 matching over 9 bases. The CDR3 spans 15 residues. The germline CDR1 and CDR2 sequences are SQVTM and ANQGSEA. The V segment lost 1 base and the J segment 0 bases; nucleotides outside the gene matches: 3. In nucleotides, the CDR3 is TGCAGCGTTGAAGGTCGGACAGGGGCTAACTATGGCTACACCTTC. This translates into CSVEGRTGANYGYTF.

The chain combines TRBV11-3 with TRBJ2-5, with 7 bases fitting TRBD1. After removal of 1 base from V and 5 bases from J, the junction contained 7 bases not matched to a gene. CDR1 SGHNT and CDR2 YENEEA come from the germline V gene. The CDR3 has 15 amino acids. CDR3 loop: CASSLGQGPRETQYF. For the CDR3, the DNA is TGTGCCAGCAGCTTAGGACAGGGCCCGAGGGAGACCCAGTACTTC. The full variable domain, its missing parts supplied by reference TRBV11-3 and TRBJ2-5, is EAGVVQSPRYKIIEKKQPVAFWCNPISGHNTLYWYLQNLGQGPELLIRYENEEAVDDSQLPKDRFSAERLKGVDSTLKIQPAELGDSAVYLCASSLGQGPRETQYFGPGTRLLVL.

The chain combines TRBV10-3 with TRBJ2-3; 8 bases are a match to TRBD1. V lost 5 bases, J lost 4 bases, and 5 bases stayed unmatched. The CDR3 contains 14 residues. Germline loops: CDR1 ENHRY, CDR2 SYGVKD. CDR3 residues: CAISPRGQADTQYF. CDR3 sequence (DNA): TGTGCCATCAGTCCCAGGGGGCAGGCAGATACGCAGTATTTT.

The chain links TRBV4-3 to TRBJ2-3; 9 nucleotides match TRBD2. Germline CDR1 is LGHNA and CDR2 is YSLEER. V trimming: 0 bases; J trimming: 4 bases; junction bases outside the gene matches: 8. The CDR3 contains 17 residues. The CDR3 bases are TGCGCCAGCAGCCAAGATATGCCCAGCGGGAGGTCAGATACGCAGTATTTT. It encodes CASSQDMPSGRSDTQYF.